The 30 T cell receptor beta chains below come from one sample, sequenced in a study of blood T cell repertoires in COVID-19. Sequencing used immunoSEQ multiplex PCR; TCRdb keeps in-frame clones, though not all of them. The sample contains around 130,000 clones, 90% of which appear only once. Sequencing used peripheral blood. Receptors originate from a man in his fifties or sixties with COVID-19, enrolled during active disease.

The CDR3: CASSSDKTYEQYF. The CDR3 DNA reads TGTGCCAGCAGCTCGGACAAGACCTACGAGCAGTACTTC. V is TRBV5-6 and J is TRBJ2-7; D is possibly TRBD1 (5 bases). The V end lost 3 bases, the J end lost 2 bases, and 9 bases lay between the germline ends. The CDR3 is 13 residues long. In germline, CDR1 is SGHDT, CDR2 YYEEEE.

The V and J genes are TRBV6-6 and TRBJ1-1; maybe TRBD1 (6 bases). V was pared by 0 bases and J by 3 bases, with 14 bases between. The V gene's germline CDR1 is MNHNY and CDR2 SVGAGI (reference sequence). The CDR3 consists of 16 residues. CDR3 protein: CASSYSNGGRDTEAFF. CDR3 DNA: TGTGCCAGCAGTTACTCGAATGGGGGCCGGGACACTGAAGCTTTCTTT.

The chain recombines TRBV11-3 with TRBJ2-1; maybe TRBD2 (6 bases). The V and J ends lost 3 bases and 8 bases respectively, with 14 bases between them. Germline V gives CDR1 SGHNT, CDR2 YENEEA. The CDR3 covers 14 residues. The CDR3, as DNA: TGTGCCAGCAGCTTGGGCGGGGTGAGGCATGAGCAGTTCTTC. Amino acids: CASSLGGVRHEQFF. Together with reference TRBV11-3 and TRBJ2-1, the CDR3 gives the full variable domain: EAGVVQSPRYKIIEKKQPVAFWCNPISGHNTLYWYLQNLGQGPELLIRYENEEAVDDSQLPKDRFSAERLKGVDSTLKIQPAELGDSAVYLCASSLGGVRHEQFFGPGTRLTVL.

The chain recombines TRBV18 with TRBJ2-1; 8 bases agree with TRBD2. J lost 7 bases, V lost 3 bases, and 8 bases had no gene match. The CDR3 is 15 residues long. Germline CDR1 is KGHSH and CDR2 is LQKENI. Written as DNA, the CDR3 is TGTGCCAGCTCACCCCTAGCGGGTGCAGGTAATGAGCAGTTCTTC. Its translation is CASSPLAGAGNEQFF.

With regard to this clone: Other DNA sequences in the same sample also yield this CDR3. The chain couples TRBV7-6 to TRBJ2-7, with 14 bases lining up with TRBD2. The V gene's germline CDR1 is SGHVS and CDR2 FNYEAQ. The CDR3 runs to 15 residues. After removal of 3 bases from V and 4 bases from J, the junction contained 2 bases not matched to a gene. The CDR3 sequence is CASSLGTSGRYEQYF. CDR3 in DNA: TGTGCCAGCAGCTTGGGGACTAGCGGGAGATACGAGCAGTACTTC. Full variable domain (remainder filled in from reference TRBV7-6 and TRBJ2-7): GAGVSQSPRYKVTKRGQDVALRCDPISGHVSLYWYRQALGQGPEFLTYFNYEAQQDKSGLPNDRFSAERPEGSISTLTIQRTEQRDSAMYRCASSLGTSGRYEQYFGPGTRLTVT.

The chain combines TRBV7-6 with TRBJ1-4; TRBD1 agrees at 7 bases. The germline CDR1 and CDR2 sequences are SGHVS and FNYEAQ. With 5 bases clipped from V and 7 bases from J, the junction kept 10 bases outside the gene matches. This CDR3 has 15 amino acids. In DNA form, the CDR3 reads TGTGCCAGCAGCCCCCGACAGGGAGATTTTGAAAAACTGTTTTTT. It codes for CASSPRQGDFEKLFF.

The chain has TRBV29-1 and TRBJ1-1; D is ambiguous. CDR3 size: 13 residues. Trimming shortened V by 4 bases and J by 1 base, and 10 bases separated the two germline ends. CDR1 is SQVTM, CDR2 ANQGSEA, per germline. The CDR3 DNA reads TGCAGCGTTGTTAGATCGGGGAACACTGAAGCTTTCTTT. Amino acid sequence: CSVVRSGNTEAFF.

This sequence joins TRBV6-5 and TRBJ2-6; a possible D gene is TRBD1 (5 bases). CDR1 and CDR2 (germline): MNHEY, SVGAGI. The CDR3 runs 15 residues. V lost 7 bases to trimming and J lost 0 bases, with 10 bases between them. The CDR3 protein is CASTPDSSGANVLTF. For the CDR3, the DNA is TGTGCCAGCACCCCCGACAGCTCTGGGGCCAACGTCCTGACTTTC.

This clone was detected once. The chain couples TRBV4-2 to TRBJ1-5; D is uncertain. The V and J ends lost 3 bases and 9 bases respectively, with 9 bases between them. The CDR3 extends over 12 amino acids. The germline gives CDR1 LGHNA, CDR2 YNFKEQ. The CDR3 protein is CASSQWGGPQHF. The CDR3 bases are TGTGCCAGCAGCCAGTGGGGAGGGCCCCAGCATTTT.

The chain has TRBV30 and TRBJ1-2; D not certain. This CDR3 contains 11 residues. Germline values: CDR1 GTSNPN, CDR2 SVGIG (reference sequence). The V end was cut by 3 bases, the J end by 4 bases, with 6 bases between. The CDR3 loop is CAWRSGYGYTF. The CDR3 DNA is TGTGCCTGGAGGAGTGGCTATGGCTACACCTTC.

The chain employs TRBV10-3 and TRBJ1-5, with 7 bases fitting TRBD1. Germline CDR1 is ENHRY and CDR2 is SYGVKD. This CDR3 has 13 amino acids. The V gene end was trimmed by 9 bases and the J gene end by 7 bases; junction bases not matched to a gene: 9. CDR3 loop: CAITDRVGQPQHF. DNA of the CDR3: TGTGCCATAACCGACAGGGTAGGCCAGCCCCAGCATTTT.

This chain uses TRBV6-5 with TRBJ1-6; 7 positions match TRBD1. The CDR3 length is 14 residues. The V gene's germline CDR1 is MNHEY and CDR2 SVGAGI. V shed 9 bases and J 7 bases; nucleotides not matched to a gene: 9. The CDR3 bases are TGTGCCAGTCAAACAGGGGATCGCAATTCACCCCTCCACTTT. Residues: CASQTGDRNSPLHF.

The chain recombines TRBV12-5 with TRBJ1-1, with 7 bases identical to TRBD1. CDR3 length: 12 amino acids. CDR1 LGHNT and CDR2 FRNRAP come from the germline V gene. V shed 1 base, J shed 7 bases, and the junction held 0 bases outside the gene matches. The chain's CDR3 is CASGLGDSEAFF. In nucleotides, the CDR3 is TGTGCTAGTGGTTTGGGGGACAGTGAAGCTTTCTTT.

The chain joins TRBV9 to TRBJ2-7, with 9 bases identical to TRBD1. Germline-derived CDR1 and CDR2 are SGDLS and YYNGEE. With 4 bases clipped from V and 3 bases from J, the junction kept 5 bases outside the gene matches. This CDR3 region has 14 residues. The CDR3 sequence: CASSSRDRDYEQYF. For the CDR3, the DNA is TGTGCCAGCAGCTCCCGGGACAGGGACTACGAGCAGTACTTC.

The chain employs TRBV5-1 and TRBJ2-7, with 7 bases matching TRBD1. Trimming cost V 0 bases and J 2 bases; bases outside gene matches: 2. The germline gives CDR1 SGHRS, CDR2 YFSETQ. The CDR3 contains 14 residues. The CDR3 loop is CASSLGGQTYEQYF. CDR3 coding DNA: TGCGCCAGCAGCTTGGGGGGACAGACCTACGAGCAGTACTTC.

V and J are TRBV10-3 and TRBJ2-7; 7 bases are shared with TRBD2. The CDR3 loop spans 16 amino acids. With V trimmed by 3 bases and J by 7 bases, 15 bases remained unmatched. The germline V gene encodes CDR1 ENHRY and CDR2 SYGVKD. The CDR3 reads CAISDSSGDPSWEQYF. The CDR3, as DNA: TGTGCCATCAGTGACTCGAGCGGGGACCCTTCTTGGGAGCAGTACTTC.

The V gene is TRBV27, the J gene TRBJ1-4; no clear D gene. CDR3 length equals 12 residues. Between the trimmed V and J ends, which lost 6 bases and 8 bases, there was a span of 10 bases. Germline loops: CDR1 MNHEY, CDR2 SMNVEV (reference sequence). The CDR3 nucleotides read TGTGCCAGCAGAACGGGTTCCGAAAAACTGTTTTTT. Protein product: CASRTGSEKLFF.

The CDR3 DNA follows: TGTGCCAGCAGCTTAGTGGGAGGTGACACTGAAGCTTTCTTT. It translates to CASSLVGGDTEAFF. The chain has TRBV11-3 and TRBJ1-1; D call uncertain. Germline V gene sequence: CDR1 SGHNT, CDR2 YENEEA. The CDR3 loop spans 14 amino acids. V was clipped by 1 base and J by 3 bases, with 9 bases between them.

The rearrangement joins TRBV6-5 to TRBJ1-1, with TRBD1 identical over 9 bases. This CDR3 comprises 15 residues. The junction had 5 bases not matched to a gene; V was cut back by 6 bases and J by 0 bases. In germline, CDR1 is MNHEY, CDR2 SVGAGI. CDR3 residues: CASSGTGGLNTEAFF. The CDR3 nucleotides read TGTGCCAGCAGCGGTACAGGGGGCCTGAACACTGAAGCTTTCTTT.

The chain couples TRBV7-2 to TRBJ1-5; D is undetermined. Germline V gene lookup returns CDR1 SGHTA and CDR2 FQGNSA. The CDR3 extends over 13 amino acids. V was shortened by 1 base and J by 4 bases, with 5 bases between the two germline ends. The chain's CDR3 is CASSLELNQPQHF. The DNA of the CDR3 is TGTGCCAGCAGCTTAGAATTAAATCAGCCCCAGCATTTT. Filled out from reference TRBV7-2 and TRBJ1-5, the complete variable domain reads GAGVSQSPSNKVTEKGKDVELRCDPISGHTALYWYRQSLGQGLEFLIYFQGNSAPDKSGLPSDRFSAERTGGSVSTLTIQRTQQEDSAVYLCASSLELNQPQHFGDGTRLSIL.

The chain is built from TRBV24-1 and TRBJ1-5; the D gene is possibly TRBD1 (6 bases). The CDR3 consists of 15 residues. In germline, CDR1 is KGHDR, CDR2 SFDVKD. The germline V and J ends were trimmed by 6 bases and 1 base, with 12 bases remaining between them. The CDR3 here is CATSTGIVSNQPQHF. The CDR3 nucleotides are TGTGCCACCAGTACAGGGATTGTAAGCAATCAGCCCCAGCATTTT.

About this clone: Other DNA sequences of this sample code for an identical CDR3. V gene TRBV6-1 combines with J gene TRBJ1-1; perhaps TRBD1 as D (5 bases). The CDR3 sequence is 13 residues long. V was trimmed by 3 bases and J by 5 bases, leaving 10 bases between them. Germline lookup yields CDR1 MNHNS and CDR2 SASEGT. In DNA, the CDR3 is TGTGCCAGCAGTGACAGGGAGGGGACTGAAGCTTTCTTT. Its translation is CASSDREGTEAFF.

The gene calls are TRBV4-3 and TRBJ2-2; no reliable D call. The CDR3 runs to 13 residues. Germline-derived CDR1 and CDR2 are LGHNA and YSLEER. Deletions cut 4 bases from V and 7 bases from J, with 10 bases between. DNA of the CDR3: TGCGCCAGCAGCCGGTTAGAAGTCGGGGAGCTGTTTTTT. Translating it yields CASSRLEVGELFF.

This clone was seen more than once but under ten times. The chain is built from TRBV12-5 and TRBJ1-1, with D tentatively TRBD1 (5 bases). The CDR3 is 15 residues long. Deletions cut 5 bases from V and 2 bases from J, with 15 bases between. Germline-derived CDR1 and CDR2 are LGHNT and FRNRAP. The CDR3 DNA reads TGTGCTAGTGGTATTGCCCTTCAGGGAAACACTGAAGCTTTCTTT. This codes for CASGIALQGNTEAFF.

The gene calls are TRBV5-1 and TRBJ1-2; D may be TRBD1 (6 bases). From germline, CDR1 is SGHRS and CDR2 YFSETQ. This CDR3 contains 15 residues. The V gene lost 3 bases and the J gene lost 4 bases, with 16 bases spanning the gap. The CDR3: CASSSGDTYIYGYTF. CDR3 sequence (DNA): TGCGCCAGCAGCTCCGGGGACACCTACATCTATGGCTACACCTTC.

V is TRBV5-1 and J is TRBJ2-1; D perhaps matches TRBD2 (6 bases). Germline V gene lookup returns CDR1 SGHRS and CDR2 YFSETQ. V was shortened by 0 bases and J by 0 bases, with 7 bases between the two germline ends. The CDR3 has 15 amino acids. Written as DNA, the CDR3 is TGCGCCAGCAGCTTGGGGGAGGCCTCCTACAATGAGCAGTTCTTC. Amino acid sequence: CASSLGEASYNEQFF.

The rearrangement joins TRBV4-2 to TRBJ1-1; 8 bases are shared with TRBD1. CDR1 is LGHNA and CDR2 is YNFKEQ in the germline V gene. This CDR3 has 13 amino acids. The ends lost 3 bases at V and 4 bases at J; junction bases unmatched: 1. CDR3 in DNA: TGTGCCAGCAGCCACACAGGGGGCACTGAAGCTTTCTTT. It translates to CASSHTGGTEAFF.

Comment on this clone: Other nucleotide sequences in the sample specify the same CDR3. The chain employs TRBV18 and TRBJ2-7; D may be TRBD1 (6 bases). This CDR3 spans 14 amino acids. Germline assignment: CDR1 KGHSH and CDR2 LQKENI. Trimming cost V 6 bases and J 2 bases, with 14 bases left between them. The CDR3 is CASSHGQGTYEQYF. The CDR3 coding sequence is TGTGCCAGCTCCCACGGCCAGGGGACCTACGAGCAGTACTTC. The full variable domain, in which reference TRBV18 and TRBJ2-7 provide the parts outside the CDR3, is NAGVMQNPRHLVRRRGQEARLRCSPMKGHSHVYWYRQLPEEGLKFMVYLQKENIIDESGMPKERFSAEFPKEGPSILRIQQVVRGDSAAYFCASSHGQGTYEQYFGPGTRLTVT.

The chain couples TRBV21-1 to TRBJ1-5; no check of the table's D call, TRBD1, against the DNA was made. TRBV21-1 is a recognized pseudogene. CDR3 length: 20 amino acids. CDR3 bases: TGTGCCAGCAGCAAATCCCAAGGGGGTCCCACAAATCATAGCAATCAGCCCCAGCATTTT. This encodes CASSKSQGGPTNHSNQPQHF.

This clone has just a few counts. The chain is built from TRBV5-1 and TRBJ2-3, with a tentative D call TRBD2 (6 bases). The CDR3 is 14 amino acids. Germline CDR1 and CDR2: SGHRS and YFSETQ. V was cut by 0 bases and J by 4 bases, with 9 bases left in between. CDR3 in DNA: TGCGCCAGCAGCTTGGGCGGGGCCTCAGATACGCAGTATTTT. Encoded protein: CASSLGGASDTQYF.